The 24 T cell receptor beta chains reported below all come from one sample, sequenced in a study of T-cell reconstitution after alpha-beta-depleted transplantation in children (dated by TCRdb to about 2016). Libraries were built with PCR. Sequencing used an Illumina HiSeq 2500. To normalize quantification of the TCRbeta repertoire, the TCR libraries were built with molecular barcoding that relied on unique molecular identifiers. TCRdb reanalyzed the raw reads on its own, using fastp at Q25 for trimming and MiXCR for clone calling, and kept in-frame beta chains. Each CDR3 protein gets just one entry, which takes the most common genes and DNA from the rows behind it. This sample comprises 500,000 to 600,000 distinct CDR3 sequences, 32% of them detected only once. The ten largest clones represent under 3% of the sample. The material was PBMCs from the stem cell graft donor, obtained from the stem cell graft. The receptors originated from a human donor who donated a stem cell graft to a child with aplastic anemia.

This chain links TRBV27 with TRBJ2-7; 9 nucleotides agree with TRBD2. V was pared by 6 bases and J by 0 bases, with 3 bases of the junction left unmatched. The CDR3 consists of 14 residues. Germline CDR1 and CDR2: MNHEY and SMNVEV (reference sequence). The CDR3 bases are TGTGCCAGCAGACTAGCGGGCGCCTCCTACGAGCAGTACGTC. Its protein product is CASRLAGASYEQYV.

This clonotype was found a few times. V is TRBV10-3 and J is TRBJ1-1; no clear D. V was trimmed by 2 bases and J by 5 bases, leaving 6 bases between them. This CDR3 spans 12 amino acids. Per the germline V gene, CDR1 is ENHRY and CDR2 is SYGVKD. The CDR3 sequence is CAISEDWTEAFF. DNA of the CDR3: TGTGCCATCAGTGAGGATTGGACTGAAGCTTTCTTT.

The rearrangement joins TRBV6-1 to TRBJ1-4; 7 bases map to TRBD1. V lost 9 bases, J lost 5 bases, and 9 bases stayed unmatched. CDR3 length: 14 residues. Germline V gene sequence: CDR1 MNHNS, CDR2 SASEGT. Written as DNA, the CDR3 is TGTGCCAGTCTACCCGGGACAGCGAATGAAAAACTGTTTTTT. Encoded protein: CASLPGTANEKLFF.

The chain uses TRBV7-2 and TRBJ2-1; perhaps D is TRBD1 or TRBD2 (5 bases each). The CDR3 spans 15 residues. Germline V CDR1 and CDR2: SGHTA, FQGNSA. With 7 bases removed from V and 8 bases from J, the gap between germline ends came to 21 bases. The CDR3 coding sequence is TGTGCCAGCACCCCGGGGCGACCCCTAGCCCATGAGCAGTTCTTC. It yields the protein CASTPGRPLAHEQFF.

This clonotype was observed a handful of times. The CDR3 DNA is TGTGCCAGCAGCCCTGCAGCGGGAGTGGTGGGTGAGCAGTTCTTC. Encoded protein: CASSPAAGVVGEQFF. This chain joins TRBV3-1 and TRBJ2-1, with 8 positions matching TRBD2. Trimming cost V 4 bases and J 9 bases; bases outside gene matches: 11. Germline V gene lookup returns CDR1 LGHDT and CDR2 YNNKEL (reference sequence). The CDR3 is made up of 15 amino acids.

The chain joins TRBV28 to TRBJ2-7, with TRBD2 identical over 7 bases. After removal of 4 bases from V and 0 bases from J, the junction contained 6 bases not matched to a gene. CDR1 is MDHEN and CDR2 is SYDVKM in the germline V gene. This CDR3 region has 15 residues. The CDR3 DNA reads as TGTGCCAGCAGTTCCGCGGGGGAAAGCTCCTACGAGCAGTACGTC. This translates into CASSSAGESSYEQYV.

The chain has TRBV7-2 and TRBJ2-7; D might be TRBD1 (6 bases). V was pared by 4 bases and J by 3 bases, with 13 bases between. Germline V gene sequence: CDR1 SGHTA, CDR2 FQGNSA. The CDR3 loop spans 14 amino acids. The CDR3 bases are TGTGCCAGCAGCTCAGACGGGACAAGCTACGAGCAGTACTTC. It encodes CASSSDGTSYEQYF.

This clonotype was recorded a few times. This chain uses TRBV7-9 with TRBJ2-1; D may be TRBD2 (6 bases). Per the germline V gene, CDR1 is SEHNR and CDR2 is FQNEAQ (reference sequence). V shed 5 bases and J shed 6 bases, with 20 bases lying between them. The CDR3 runs to 16 residues. In nucleotides, the CDR3 is TGTGCCAGCAGCCGGATCGCGGGGTCAGGCGGCAATGAGCAGTTCTTC. It encodes CASSRIAGSGGNEQFF. Supplemented by reference TRBV7-9 and TRBJ2-1, the full variable domain reads DTGVSQNPRHKITKRGQNVTFRCDPISEHNRLYWYRQTLGQGPEFLTYFQNEAQLEKSRLLSDRFSAERPKGSFSTLEIQRTEQGDSAMYLCASSRIAGSGGNEQFFGPGTRLTVL.

This clonotype was picked up a small number of times. The chain couples TRBV20-1 to TRBJ2-1, with 7 bases aligning to TRBD2. CDR1 DFQATT and CDR2 SNEGSKA come from the germline V gene (reference sequence). The CDR3 covers 12 residues. CDR3 DNA sequence: TGCAGCAGACCTCTAGCGGACAATGAGCAGTTCTTC. Translating gives CSRPLADNEQFF.

This chain uses TRBV29-1 with TRBJ1-5; 10 bases line up with TRBD1. J was trimmed by 5 bases and V by 4 bases; bases with no gene match: 5. The germline gives CDR1 SQVTM, CDR2 ANQGSEA. This CDR3 contains 14 residues. CDR3 protein: CSVATGTGDQPQHF. CDR3 DNA: TGCAGCGTTGCAACCGGGACAGGGGATCAGCCCCAGCATTTT.

There are many counts of this clonotype. The V call is TRBV6-5, the J call TRBJ1-1, with TRBD1 matching 9 bases. Looked up from germline, CDR1 is MNHEY and CDR2 is SVGAGI. This CDR3 contains 14 residues. V was clipped by 3 bases and J by 8 bases; unmatched bases: 7. CDR3 loop: CASSYSGDRGEAFF. CDR3 DNA: TGTGCCAGCAGTTATTCCGGCGACAGGGGGGAAGCTTTCTTT.

This clonotype appeared a few times. The CDR3 coding sequence is TGTGCCAGCAGTTCTCTGACAGGGGAAGCTTTCTTT. Residues: CASSSLTGEAFF. V and J are TRBV12-3 or TRBV12-4 and TRBJ1-1; 7 bases are shared with TRBD1. This CDR3 has 12 amino acids. V lost 4 bases to trimming and J lost 8 bases; unmatched junction nucleotides: 4.

The chain recombines TRBV7-8 with TRBJ2-2; 10 bases are a match to TRBD1. Germline CDR1 is SGHVS and CDR2 is FQNEAQ. The CDR3 length is 13 residues. V lost 6 bases to trimming and J lost 7 bases; unmatched junction nucleotides: 2. The CDR3 reads CASRGTGDGELFF. The CDR3 DNA sequence: TGTGCCAGCAGGGGGACAGGGGACGGGGAGCTGTTTTTT.

This chain connects TRBV28 to TRBJ2-7; D possibly corresponds to TRBD1 (6 bases). V dropped 6 bases and J dropped 6 bases, with 21 bases sitting between them. CDR3 size: 15 residues. In germline, CDR1 is MDHEN, CDR2 SYDVKM. The CDR3 sequence: CASSRRAAPRGEQYF. CDR3 nucleotide sequence: TGTGCCAGCAGCCGTCGGGCAGCCCCCAGGGGCGAGCAGTACTTC.

The chain recombines TRBV5-5 with TRBJ2-2, with 9 bases lining up with TRBD2. This CDR3 contains 17 residues. The ends lost 3 bases at V and 3 bases at J; junction bases unmatched: 9. From germline, CDR1 is SGHKS and CDR2 YYEKEE (reference sequence). The CDR3 is CASSWGMVAGDTGELFF. The CDR3, as DNA: TGTGCCAGCAGCTGGGGGATGGTAGCGGGAGACACCGGGGAGCTGTTTTTT.

J is TRBJ1-1 and V is TRBV7-2; the D is unclear. Trimming stripped 2 bases from V and 1 base from J, with 14 bases between. Per germline, CDR1 SGHTA and CDR2 FQGNSA. The length of the CDR3 is 16 residues. The CDR3 sequence: CASSLTPGGGNTEAFF. The CDR3, as DNA: TGTGCCAGCAGCTTAACGCCCGGCGGAGGGAACACTGAAGCTTTCTTT.

This chain links TRBV18 with TRBJ1-5, with no clear D. The CDR3 extends over 14 amino acids. Trimming left V 0 bases short and J 3 bases short, with 6 bases between. The germline gives CDR1 KGHSH, CDR2 LQKENI. The chain's CDR3 is CASSPPNYNQPQHF. CDR3 sequence (DNA): TGTGCCAGCTCACCACCGAACTACAATCAGCCCCAGCATTTT.

This clonotype was seen a few times. This sequence joins TRBV5-1 and TRBJ2-5; 8 positions agree with TRBD2. The CDR3 is 15 residues long. Germline trimming cut 1 base from V and 5 bases from J; bases unmatched to any gene: 7. Looked up from germline, CDR1 is SGHRS and CDR2 is YFSETQ. CDR3 amino acids: CASSLRGTSPETQYF. The DNA for the CDR3 is TGCGCCAGCAGCTTGAGGGGGACTAGTCCGGAGACCCAGTACTTC.

CDR3 protein: CASSRGQGMNTEAFF. In nucleotides, the CDR3 is TGCGCCAGCAGCAGGGGACAGGGGATGAACACTGAAGCTTTCTTT. V gene TRBV4-3 combines with J gene TRBJ1-1; 10 nucleotides align to TRBD1. CDR1 and CDR2 from the germline V gene are LGHNA and YSLEER. J was trimmed by 0 bases and V by 5 bases; bases with no gene match: 3. The CDR3 length is 15 residues.

This clonotype was detected a few times. This chain connects TRBV12-3 or TRBV12-4 to TRBJ1-6; tentative D call: TRBD1 (6 bases). V lost 5 bases and J 6 bases, leaving 8 bases between the germline ends. CDR3 length equals 13 residues. CDR3 sequence reads: CASSIGGNSPLHF. CDR3 sequence (DNA): TGTGCCAGCAGTATAGGGGGTAATTCACCCCTCCACTTT.

In this sample, this clonotype turned up a few times. This chain joins TRBV6-5 and TRBJ2-1; D gene uncertain. Germline lookup yields CDR1 MNHEY and CDR2 SVGAGI. The CDR3 covers 11 residues. Trimming cost V 8 bases and J 8 bases, with 10 bases left between them. The CDR3 coding sequence is TGTGCCAGCCTAATGCAGGATGAGCAGTTCTTC. It translates to CASLMQDEQFF.

The chain has TRBV20-1 and TRBJ2-1, with 8 bases fitting TRBD2. The V gene's germline CDR1 is DFQATT and CDR2 SNEGSKA (reference sequence). The V and J ends lost 3 bases and 5 bases, in that order; junction bases with no gene match: 6. The CDR3 covers 14 residues. In DNA, the CDR3 is TGCAGTGCTAGTAGCGGGAAGTCCCACAATGAGCAGTTCTTC. The encoded protein is CSASSGKSHNEQFF.

The chain carries TRBV13 and TRBJ2-5; TRBD2 might be the D (6 bases). The germline gives CDR1 PRHDT, CDR2 FYEKMQ (reference sequence). CDR3 size: 14 residues. V was trimmed by 5 bases and J by 5 bases, leaving 15 bases between them. CDR3 sequence: CASSETSRRETQYF. CDR3 sequence (DNA): TGTGCCAGCAGCGAGACTAGTCGGAGGGAGACCCAGTACTTC. The whole variable domain, filled in from reference TRBV13 and TRBJ2-5, reads AAGVIQSPRHLIKEKRETATLKCYPIPRHDTVYWYQQGPGQDPQFLISFYEKMQSDKGSIPDRFSAQQFSDYHSELNMSSLELGDSALYFCASSETSRRETQYFGPGTRLLVL.

This clonotype was counted only a few times. The chain couples TRBV6-1 to TRBJ2-7; D is possibly TRBD2 (6 bases). V lost 5 bases, J lost 5 bases, and 13 bases lay in between. The germline V gene encodes CDR1 MNHNS and CDR2 SASEGT. The CDR3 totals 13 residues. The CDR3 loop is CASSPGGWNEQYF. For the CDR3, the DNA is TGTGCCAGCAGTCCTGGAGGGTGGAACGAGCAGTACTTC.